This TCR beta chain was identified during a study of early stage breast cancer tumors. Overall study: The ER+/PR+/HER2- tumors included roughly 8 ductal and a handful of lobular carcinomas.

This clone has only one observation. The table came from immunoSEQ multiplex PCR; TCRdb's copy has only in-frame clones and leaves some out. The sample holds tens of thousands of clones, about 83% seen once. Germline-derived CDR1 and CDR2 are LGHNA and YSLEER. V lost 1 base and J lost 2, with 16 bases in between. CDR3 length: 17 amino acids. The chain employs TRBV4-3 and TRBJ2-3, with a weak D call TRBD2 (5 bases). The sequenced sample consisted of blood. The receptor comes from a person aged 45 to 59 with breast cancer. The CDR3 nucleotides read TGCGCCAGCAGCCAAGCCCCTCGGGCGGGTCCCACAGATACGCAGTATTTT. Protein product: CASSQAPRAGPTDTQYF.